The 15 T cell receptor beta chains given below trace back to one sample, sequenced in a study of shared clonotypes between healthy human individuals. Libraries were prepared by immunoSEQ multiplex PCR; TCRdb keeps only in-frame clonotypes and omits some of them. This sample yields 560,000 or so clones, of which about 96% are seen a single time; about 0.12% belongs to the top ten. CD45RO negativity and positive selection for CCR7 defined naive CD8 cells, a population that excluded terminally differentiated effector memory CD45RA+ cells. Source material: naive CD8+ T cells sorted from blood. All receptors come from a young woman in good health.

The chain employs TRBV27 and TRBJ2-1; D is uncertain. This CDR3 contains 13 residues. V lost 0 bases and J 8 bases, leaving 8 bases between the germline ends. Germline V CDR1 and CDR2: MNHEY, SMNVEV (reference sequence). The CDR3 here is CASSLSTDYEQFF. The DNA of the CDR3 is TGTGCCAGCAGTTTATCCACAGACTATGAGCAGTTCTTC.

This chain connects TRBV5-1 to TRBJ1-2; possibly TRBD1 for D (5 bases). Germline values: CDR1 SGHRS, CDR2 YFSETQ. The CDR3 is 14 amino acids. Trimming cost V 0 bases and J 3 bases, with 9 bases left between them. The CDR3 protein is CASSLEGDYYGYTF. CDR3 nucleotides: TGCGCCAGCAGCTTGGAAGGGGACTACTATGGCTACACCTTC.

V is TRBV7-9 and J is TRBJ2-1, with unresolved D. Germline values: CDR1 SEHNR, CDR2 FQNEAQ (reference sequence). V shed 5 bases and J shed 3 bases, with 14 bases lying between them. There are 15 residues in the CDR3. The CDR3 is CASSNSRSDYNEQFF. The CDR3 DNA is TGTGCCAGCAGCAACTCCAGGTCGGACTACAATGAGCAGTTCTTC.

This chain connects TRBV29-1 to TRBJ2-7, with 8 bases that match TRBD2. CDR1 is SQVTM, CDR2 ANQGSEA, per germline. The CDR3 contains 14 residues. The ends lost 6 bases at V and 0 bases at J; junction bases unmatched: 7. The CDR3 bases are TGCAGCGTCGAGGGGCTAGCGGGCTCCTACGAGCAGTACTTC. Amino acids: CSVEGLAGSYEQYF.

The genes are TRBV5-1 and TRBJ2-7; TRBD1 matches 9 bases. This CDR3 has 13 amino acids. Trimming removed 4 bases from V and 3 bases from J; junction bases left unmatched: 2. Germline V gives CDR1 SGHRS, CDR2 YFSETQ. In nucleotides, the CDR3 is TGCGCCAGCAGCATGGGACAGGGCTACGAGCAGTACTTC. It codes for CASSMGQGYEQYF.

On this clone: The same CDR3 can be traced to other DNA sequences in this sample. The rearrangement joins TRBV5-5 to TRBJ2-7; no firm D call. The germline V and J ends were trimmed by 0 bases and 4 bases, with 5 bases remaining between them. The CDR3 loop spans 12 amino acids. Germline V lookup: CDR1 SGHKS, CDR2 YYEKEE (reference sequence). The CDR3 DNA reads TGTGCCAGCAGCTTGGGGGGTTACGAGCAGTACTTC. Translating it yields CASSLGGYEQYF.

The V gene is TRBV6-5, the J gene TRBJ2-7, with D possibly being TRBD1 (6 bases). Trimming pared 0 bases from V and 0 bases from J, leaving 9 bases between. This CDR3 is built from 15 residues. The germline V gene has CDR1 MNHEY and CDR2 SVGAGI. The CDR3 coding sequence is TGTGCCAGCAGTTACTCGACAGGCCACTCCTACGAGCAGTACTTC. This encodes CASSYSTGHSYEQYF.

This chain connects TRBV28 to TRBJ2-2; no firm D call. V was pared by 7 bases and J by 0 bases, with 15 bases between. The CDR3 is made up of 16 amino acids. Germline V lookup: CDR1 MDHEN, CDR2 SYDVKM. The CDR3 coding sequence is TGTGCCAGCACCCGCTCGGGCAGCGCGAACACCGGGGAGCTGTTTTTT. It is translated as CASTRSGSANTGELFF. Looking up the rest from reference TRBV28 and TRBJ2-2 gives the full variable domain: DVKVTQSSRYLVKRTGEKVFLECVQDMDHENMFWYRQDPGLGLRLIYFSYDVKMKEKGDIPEGYSVSREKKERFSLILESASTNQTSMYLCASTRSGSANTGELFFGEGSRLTVL.

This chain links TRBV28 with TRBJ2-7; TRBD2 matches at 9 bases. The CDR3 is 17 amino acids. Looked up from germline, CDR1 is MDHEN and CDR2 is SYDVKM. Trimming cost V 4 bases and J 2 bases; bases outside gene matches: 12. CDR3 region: CASSSDISGRATYEQYF. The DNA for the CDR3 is TGTGCCAGCAGTTCAGATATTAGCGGGAGAGCCACCTACGAGCAGTACTTC.

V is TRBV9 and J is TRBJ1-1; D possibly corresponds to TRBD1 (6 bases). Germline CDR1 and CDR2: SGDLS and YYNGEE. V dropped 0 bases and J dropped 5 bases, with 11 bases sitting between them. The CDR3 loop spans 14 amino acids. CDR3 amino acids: CASSVVGGKTEAFF. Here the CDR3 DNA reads TGTGCCAGCAGCGTAGTGGGGGGCAAGACTGAAGCTTTCTTT.

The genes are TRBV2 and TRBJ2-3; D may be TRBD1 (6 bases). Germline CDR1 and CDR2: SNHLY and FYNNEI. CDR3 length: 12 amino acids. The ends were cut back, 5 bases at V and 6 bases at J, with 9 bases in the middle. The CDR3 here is CASSPQGDTQYF. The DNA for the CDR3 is TGTGCCAGCAGTCCCCAGGGGGATACGCAGTATTTT.

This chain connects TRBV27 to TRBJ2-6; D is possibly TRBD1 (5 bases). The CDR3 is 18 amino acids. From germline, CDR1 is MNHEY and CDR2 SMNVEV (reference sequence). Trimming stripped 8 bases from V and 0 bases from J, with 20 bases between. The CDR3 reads CASQQTATFNSGANVLTF. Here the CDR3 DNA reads TGTGCCAGCCAACAGACAGCTACCTTCAACTCTGGGGCCAACGTCCTGACTTTC.

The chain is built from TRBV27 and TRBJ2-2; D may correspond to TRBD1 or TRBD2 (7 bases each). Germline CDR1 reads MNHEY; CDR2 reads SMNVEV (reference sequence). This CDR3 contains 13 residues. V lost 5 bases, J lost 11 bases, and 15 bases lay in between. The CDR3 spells CASSPTGEGELFF. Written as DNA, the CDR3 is TGTGCCAGCAGTCCTACAGGGGAGGGTGAGCTGTTTTTT.

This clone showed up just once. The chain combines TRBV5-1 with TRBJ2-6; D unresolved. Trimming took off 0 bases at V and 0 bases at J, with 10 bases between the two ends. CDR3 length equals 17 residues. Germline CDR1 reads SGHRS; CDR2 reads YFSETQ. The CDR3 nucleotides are TGCGCCAGCAGCTTGGCCGGACCGAGCTCTGGGGCCAACGTCCTGACTTTC. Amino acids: CASSLAGPSSGANVLTF.

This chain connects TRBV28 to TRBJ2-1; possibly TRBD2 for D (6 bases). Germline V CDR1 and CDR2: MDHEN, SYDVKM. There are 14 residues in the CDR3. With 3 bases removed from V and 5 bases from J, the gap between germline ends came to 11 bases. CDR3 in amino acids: CASSFGLAHNEQFF. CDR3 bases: TGTGCCAGCAGTTTTGGGCTAGCGCACAATGAGCAGTTCTTC.